This TCR beta chain was sequenced during a study of blood T cell repertoires in COVID-19. In the study overall: The United States, Italy and Spain provided the acute and convalescent COVID-19 samples. PBMCs, B-cell-depleted T cells, or T cells were the source of the cDNA or gDNA that made up the material.

J was trimmed by 3 bases and V by 5 bases; bases with no gene match: 14. From germline, CDR1 is SGHRS and CDR2 YFSETQ. The CDR3 contains 16 residues. In the original analysis: Scientists estimated how many nucleated cells there were by amplifying reference gene primers. Sequencing used immunoSEQ multiplex PCR; TCRdb keeps in-frame clones, though not all of them. V, J and clone size are taken as reported in that table, and D and trimming were inferred from the DNA itself. The sample yields about 58,000 clones, roughly 84% seen once. The rearrangement links TRBV5-1 to TRBJ2-7, with 7 bases fitting TRBD1. The receptor was derived from a man in his forties with active COVID-19. The sample taken for sequencing was peripheral blood. CDR3 loop: CASRFGQTGVIYEQYF. In nucleotides, the CDR3 is TGCGCCAGCAGGTTCGGACAAACAGGGGTGATCTACGAGCAGTACTTC.